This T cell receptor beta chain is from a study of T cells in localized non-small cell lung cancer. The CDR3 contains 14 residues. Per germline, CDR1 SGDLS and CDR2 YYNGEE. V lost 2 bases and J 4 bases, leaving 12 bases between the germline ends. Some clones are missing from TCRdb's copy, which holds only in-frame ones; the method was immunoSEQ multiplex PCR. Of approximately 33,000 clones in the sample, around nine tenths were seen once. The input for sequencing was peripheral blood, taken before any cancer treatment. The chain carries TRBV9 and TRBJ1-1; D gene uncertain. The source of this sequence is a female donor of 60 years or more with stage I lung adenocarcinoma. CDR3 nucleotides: TGTGCCAGCAGCGTGGCGAGTAGCGCCACTGAAGCTTTCTTT. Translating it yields CASSVASSATEAFF.